Listed here is a single T cell receptor (beta chain). This specimen belongs to a study of T cells of healthy individuals. TCRdb independently ran MiXCR on the 5' RACE reads; one entry per CDR3 protein. The sample holds about 60,000 distinct CDR3 sequences, around 15% seen once. With 8 bases removed from V and 4 bases from J, the gap between germline ends came to 18 bases. The CDR3 extends over 14 amino acids. Germline V lookup: CDR1 MDHEN, CDR2 SYDVKM. The chain has TRBV28 and TRBJ2-7; D may be TRBD1 (5 bases). The TCR was taken from a human donor in good health. CDR3 DNA: TGTGCCAGCGTTGGCTCAGGGTGGAGTTACGAGCAGTACTTC. Protein sequence: CASVGSGWSYEQYF.